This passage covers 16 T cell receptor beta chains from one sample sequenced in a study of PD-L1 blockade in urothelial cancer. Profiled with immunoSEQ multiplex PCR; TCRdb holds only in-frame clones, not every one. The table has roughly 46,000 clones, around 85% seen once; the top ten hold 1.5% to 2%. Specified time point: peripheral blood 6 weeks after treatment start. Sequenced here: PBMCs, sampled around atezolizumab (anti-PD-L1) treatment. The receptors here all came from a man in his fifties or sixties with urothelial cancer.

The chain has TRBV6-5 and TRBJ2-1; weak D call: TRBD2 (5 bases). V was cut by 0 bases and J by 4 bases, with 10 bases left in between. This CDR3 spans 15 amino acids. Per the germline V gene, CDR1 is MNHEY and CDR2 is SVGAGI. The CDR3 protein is CASSYSTDSYNEQFF. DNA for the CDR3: TGTGCCAGCAGTTACTCGACGGACTCTTACAATGAGCAGTTCTTC.

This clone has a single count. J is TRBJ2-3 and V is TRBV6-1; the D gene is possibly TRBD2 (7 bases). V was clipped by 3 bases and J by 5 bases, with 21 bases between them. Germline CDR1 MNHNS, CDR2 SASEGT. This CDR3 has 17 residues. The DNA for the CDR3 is TGTGCCAGCAGTGACGGGGGCGGGACTACCAACCGAGATACGCAGTATTTT. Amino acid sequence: CASSDGGGTTNRDTQYF.

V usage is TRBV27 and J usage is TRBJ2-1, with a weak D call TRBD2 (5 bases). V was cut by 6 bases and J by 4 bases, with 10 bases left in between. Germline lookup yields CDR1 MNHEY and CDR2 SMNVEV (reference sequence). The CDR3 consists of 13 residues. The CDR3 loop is CASSPGVYNEQFF. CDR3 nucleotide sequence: TGTGCCAGCAGCCCCGGGGTTTACAATGAGCAGTTCTTC.

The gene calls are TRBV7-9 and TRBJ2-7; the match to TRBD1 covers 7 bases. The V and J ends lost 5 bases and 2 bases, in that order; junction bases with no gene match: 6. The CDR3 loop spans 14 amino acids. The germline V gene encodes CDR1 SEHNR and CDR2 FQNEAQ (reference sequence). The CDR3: CASSRGQQPYEQYF. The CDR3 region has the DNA TGTGCCAGCAGCCGGGGACAGCAACCCTACGAGCAGTACTTC.

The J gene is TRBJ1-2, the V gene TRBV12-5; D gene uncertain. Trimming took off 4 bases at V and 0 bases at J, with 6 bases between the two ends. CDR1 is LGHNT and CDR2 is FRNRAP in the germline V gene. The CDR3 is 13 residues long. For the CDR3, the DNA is TGTGCTAGTGGTTACGGGACTAACTATGGCTACACCTTC. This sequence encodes CASGYGTNYGYTF.

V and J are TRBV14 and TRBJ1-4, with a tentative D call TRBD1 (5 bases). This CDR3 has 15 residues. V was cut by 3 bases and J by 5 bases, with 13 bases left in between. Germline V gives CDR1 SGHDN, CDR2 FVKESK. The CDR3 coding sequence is TGTGCCAGCAGCCAGGGGACTGGGGCCAATGAAAAACTGTTTTTT. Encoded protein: CASSQGTGANEKLFF.

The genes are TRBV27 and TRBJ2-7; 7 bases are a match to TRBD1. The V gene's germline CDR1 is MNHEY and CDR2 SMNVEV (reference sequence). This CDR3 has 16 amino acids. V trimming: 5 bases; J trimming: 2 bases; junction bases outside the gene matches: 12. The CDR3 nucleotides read TGTGCCAGCAGTCCCCGGCGCCCGACAGGGCCCTACGAGCAGTACTTC. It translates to CASSPRRPTGPYEQYF.

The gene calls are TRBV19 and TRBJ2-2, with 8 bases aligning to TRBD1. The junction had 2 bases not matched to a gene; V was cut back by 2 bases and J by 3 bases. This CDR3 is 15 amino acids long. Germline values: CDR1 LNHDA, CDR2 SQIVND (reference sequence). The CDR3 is CASSIQGADTGELFF. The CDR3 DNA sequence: TGTGCCAGTAGTATACAGGGGGCGGACACCGGGGAGCTGTTTTTT.

CDR3 loop: CASSERLGTQETQYF. As DNA, the CDR3 is TGCGCCAGCAGTGAGCGACTAGGAACCCAAGAGACCCAGTACTTC. J is TRBJ2-5 and V is TRBV10-1, with D possibly TRBD2 on 6 matching bases. The V gene lost 2 bases and the J gene lost 1 base, with 11 bases spanning the gap. This CDR3 contains 15 residues. Germline V gene data show CDR1 as WNHNN and CDR2 as SYGVQD (reference sequence).

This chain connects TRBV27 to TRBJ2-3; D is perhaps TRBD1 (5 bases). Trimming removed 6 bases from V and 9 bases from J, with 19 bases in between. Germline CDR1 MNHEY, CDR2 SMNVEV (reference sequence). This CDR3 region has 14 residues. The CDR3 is CASRQSTVRMTQYF. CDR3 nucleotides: TGTGCCAGCAGACAATCGACAGTCAGAATGACGCAGTATTTT.

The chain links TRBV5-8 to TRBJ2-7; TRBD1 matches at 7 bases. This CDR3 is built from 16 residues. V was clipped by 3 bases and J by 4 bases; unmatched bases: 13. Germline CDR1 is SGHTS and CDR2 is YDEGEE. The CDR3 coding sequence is TGTGCCAGCAGCTCCCGGCGAAGAACGACAGGGTACGAGCAGTACTTC. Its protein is CASSSRRRTTGYEQYF. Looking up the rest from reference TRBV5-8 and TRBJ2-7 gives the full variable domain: EAGVTQSPTHLIKTRGQQATLRCSPISGHTSVYWYQQALGLGLQFLLWYDEGEERNRGNFPPRFSGRQFPNYSSELNVNALELEDSALYLCASSSRRRTTGYEQYFGPGTRLTVT.

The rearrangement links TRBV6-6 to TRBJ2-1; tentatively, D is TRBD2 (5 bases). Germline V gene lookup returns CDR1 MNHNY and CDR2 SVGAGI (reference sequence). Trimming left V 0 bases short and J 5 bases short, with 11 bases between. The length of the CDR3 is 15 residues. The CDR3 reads CASSYSRLANNEQFF. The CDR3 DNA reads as TGTGCCAGCAGTTACTCGCGTCTAGCCAACAATGAGCAGTTCTTC.

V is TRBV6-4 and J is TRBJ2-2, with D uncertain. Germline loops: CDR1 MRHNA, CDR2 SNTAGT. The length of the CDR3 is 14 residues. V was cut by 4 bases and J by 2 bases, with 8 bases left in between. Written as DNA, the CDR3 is TGTGCCAGCAGTGGCAGCGCTAACACCGGGGAGCTGTTTTTT. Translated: CASSGSANTGELFF.

As DNA, the CDR3 is TGTGCCAGCAGTTTAAACTTCTACGAGCAGTACTTC. As protein: CASSLNFYEQYF. The gene calls are TRBV28 and TRBJ2-7; no clear D. Germline lookup yields CDR1 MDHEN and CDR2 SYDVKM. The CDR3 is 12 amino acids. The V gene lost 2 bases and the J gene lost 3 bases, with 5 bases spanning the gap.

CDR3 loop: CASSSLRADTQYF. CDR3 DNA sequence: TGCGCCAGCAGTTCTCTCCGGGCAGATACGCAGTATTTT. The chain combines TRBV10-2 with TRBJ2-3, with no clear D. Trimming removed 5 bases from V and 4 bases from J, with 10 bases in between. Germline lookup yields CDR1 WSHSY and CDR2 SAAADI. This CDR3 contains 13 residues.

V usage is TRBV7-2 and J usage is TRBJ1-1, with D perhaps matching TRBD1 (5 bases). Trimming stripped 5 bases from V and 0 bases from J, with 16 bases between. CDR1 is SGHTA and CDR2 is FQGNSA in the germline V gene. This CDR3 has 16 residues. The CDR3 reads CASSVKPGTLNTEAFF. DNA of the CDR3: TGTGCCAGCAGCGTCAAACCCGGGACTTTGAACACTGAAGCTTTCTTT.